The source of this T cell receptor (beta chain) is a study of vaccination and CD4 T cells after COVID-19. The Oncomine TCR Beta short-read assay sequenced DNA from cultured CD4+ T cells. MiXCR, applied by TCRdb to the PCR reads, yields one record per CDR3 protein. This sample has 7,000 or so distinct CDR3 sequences, with approximately 74% found just once. The germline gives CDR1 DFQATT, CDR2 SNEGSKA (reference sequence). This CDR3 is built from 15 residues. The V gene lost 4 bases and the J gene lost 0 bases, with 14 bases spanning the gap. Treatment of the sample: approximately nine-day PBMC culture with coronavirus spike peptide pools or control peptides (ViraFEST assay). Comment on this clonotype: The target antigen is unknown.

Overall study results and limits: Going from approximately 21 to 40, median SARS-CoV-2-reactive clonotypes did not rise significantly.

The genes are TRBV20-1 and TRBJ2-3; D is perhaps TRBD2 (6 bases). This sequence originates from a human donor who had recovered from COVID-19. Input material: CD4+ T cells from blood, cultured in vitro. The CDR3 nucleotides are TGCAGTGCTACCTCGCGGGGATCTAGCACAGATACGCAGTATTTT. Amino acids: CSATSRGSSTDTQYF.